The T cell receptor beta chain under discussion was sequenced for a study of cytomegalovirus exposure and HLA in healthy donors. Across the whole study: A prior study identified approximately 120 million unique TCR beta sequences from roughly 180 million T cells. Whole-study findings and limits: Presence/absence comparisons presumed near-even sequencing depth among donors. Links to common viral pathogens appeared, in a later analysis, for several of the most significant clusters.

The PCR was carried out with 60 Vbeta primers and 13 Jbeta primers. Data came from immunoSEQ multiplex PCR; TCRdb stores just in-frame clones and leaves some out. The repertoire holds over 100,000 clones, with less than 70% as singletons. The V and J ends lost 0 bases and 1 base respectively, with 7 bases between them. The CDR3 loop spans 14 amino acids. Germline V lookup: CDR1 SGHRS, CDR2 YFSETQ. This clone was observed a handful of times. Its specificity is unknown. The clonotype originates from a woman aged 70-85 years in good health and CMV-seropositive. This sequence joins TRBV5-1 and TRBJ1-1, with D possibly being TRBD1 (6 bases). Input material: PBMCs. CDR3 sequence: CASSLGTANTEAFF. The CDR3 DNA reads TGCGCCAGCAGCTTGGGGACAGCGAACACTGAAGCTTTCTTT.